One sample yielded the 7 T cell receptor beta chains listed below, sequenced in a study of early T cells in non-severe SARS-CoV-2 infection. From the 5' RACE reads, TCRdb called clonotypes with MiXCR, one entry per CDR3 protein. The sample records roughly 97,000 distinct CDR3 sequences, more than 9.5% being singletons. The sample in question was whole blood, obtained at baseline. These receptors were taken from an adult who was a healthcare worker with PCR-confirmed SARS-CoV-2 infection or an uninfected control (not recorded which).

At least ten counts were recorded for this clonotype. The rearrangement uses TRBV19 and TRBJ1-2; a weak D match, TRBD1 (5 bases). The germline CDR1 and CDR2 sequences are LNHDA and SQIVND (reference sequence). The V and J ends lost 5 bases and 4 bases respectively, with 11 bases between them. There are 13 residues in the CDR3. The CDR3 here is CASSPGTIYGYTF. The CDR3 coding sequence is TGTGCCAGTAGTCCCGGGACCATCTATGGCTACACCTTC.

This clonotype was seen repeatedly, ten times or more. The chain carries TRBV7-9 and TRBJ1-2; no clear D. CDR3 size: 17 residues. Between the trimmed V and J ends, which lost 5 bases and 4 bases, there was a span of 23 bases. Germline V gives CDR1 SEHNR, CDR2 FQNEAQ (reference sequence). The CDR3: CASSDAASSLSVYGYTF. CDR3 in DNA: TGTGCCAGCAGCGACGCGGCGTCTTCATTGTCCGTCTATGGCTACACCTTC.

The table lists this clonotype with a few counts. The CDR3 reads CASSSRRTDTQYF. The CDR3 nucleotides read TGTGCCAGCAGCTCGCGGCGCACAGATACGCAGTATTTT. The chain recombines TRBV7-2 with TRBJ2-3; D remains unclear. Trimming removed 4 bases at V and 1 base at J, with 6 bases between. This CDR3 contains 13 residues. The germline V gene encodes CDR1 SGHTA and CDR2 FQGNSA.

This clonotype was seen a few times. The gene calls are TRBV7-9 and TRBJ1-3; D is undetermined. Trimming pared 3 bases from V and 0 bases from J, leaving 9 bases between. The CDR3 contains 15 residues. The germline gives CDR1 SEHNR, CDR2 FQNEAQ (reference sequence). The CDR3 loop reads CASSFALSSGNTIYF. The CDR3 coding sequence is TGTGCCAGCAGCTTCGCACTTAGCTCTGGAAACACCATATATTTT. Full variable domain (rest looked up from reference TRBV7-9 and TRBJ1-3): DTGVSQNPRHKITKRGQNVTFRCDPISEHNRLYWYRQTLGQGPEFLTYFQNEAQLEKSRLLSDRFSAERPKGSFSTLEIQRTEQGDSAMYLCASSFALSSGNTIYFGEGSWLTVV.

Here the CDR3 reads CAWSVGGVTEAFF. In DNA, the CDR3 is TGTGCCTGGAGTGTAGGGGGGGTCACTGAAGCTTTCTTT. The genes are TRBV30 and TRBJ1-1, with D maybe TRBD1 (6 bases). V lost 0 bases, J lost 4 bases, and 9 bases lay in between. CDR3 length equals 13 residues. Germline CDR1 is GTSNPN and CDR2 is SVGIG (reference sequence).

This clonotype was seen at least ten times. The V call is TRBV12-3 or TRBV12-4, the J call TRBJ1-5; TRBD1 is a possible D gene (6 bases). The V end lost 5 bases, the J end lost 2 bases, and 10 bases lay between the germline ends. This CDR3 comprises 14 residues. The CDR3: CASSLQGGNQPQHF. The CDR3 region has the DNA TGTGCCAGCAGTCTACAGGGAGGCAATCAGCCCCAGCATTTT.

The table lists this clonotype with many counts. The CDR3 loop reads CAISDRSGSNIQYF. The CDR3 nucleotides read TGTGCCATCAGTGACAGATCAGGGTCCAACATTCAGTACTTC. V usage is TRBV10-3 and J usage is TRBJ2-4, with D perhaps matching TRBD1 (5 bases). Germline CDR1 is ENHRY and CDR2 is SYGVKD. V dropped 3 bases and J dropped 7 bases, with 13 bases sitting between them. The CDR3 has 14 residues.